This paragraph covers one T cell receptor (beta chain) sequence. CDR3 size: 15 residues. Between the trimmed V and J ends, which lost 4 bases and 5 bases, there was a span of 14 bases. Germline V gene lookup returns CDR1 SNHLY and CDR2 FYNNEI. In the original workflow: The authors estimated nucleated cell counts from reference gene primer amplification. Assay: immunoSEQ multiplex PCR; the TCRdb copy retains only in-frame clones and omits some. For V, J and clone size, that table is used; D and trimming come from the DNA. The data show about 160,000 clones, about 80% seen once. This entry comes from a study of blood T cell repertoires in COVID-19. As for the study in general: Material from acute and convalescent COVID-19 was sourced from the United States, Italy and Spain.

The material sequenced was peripheral blood. The chain combines TRBV2 with TRBJ1-4; D ambiguous. The receptor was isolated from an older man who had recovered from COVID-19. In DNA, the CDR3 is TGTGCCAGCAGTGTGGCAGGACTCAAAAATGAAAAACTGTTTTTT. Its translation: CASSVAGLKNEKLFF. Supplemented by reference TRBV2 and TRBJ1-4, the full variable domain reads EPEVTQTPSHQVTQMGQEVILRCVPISNHLYFYWYRQILGQKVEFLVSFYNNEISEKSEIFDDQFSVERPDGSNFTLKIRSTKLEDSAMYFCASSVAGLKNEKLFFGSGTQLSVL.